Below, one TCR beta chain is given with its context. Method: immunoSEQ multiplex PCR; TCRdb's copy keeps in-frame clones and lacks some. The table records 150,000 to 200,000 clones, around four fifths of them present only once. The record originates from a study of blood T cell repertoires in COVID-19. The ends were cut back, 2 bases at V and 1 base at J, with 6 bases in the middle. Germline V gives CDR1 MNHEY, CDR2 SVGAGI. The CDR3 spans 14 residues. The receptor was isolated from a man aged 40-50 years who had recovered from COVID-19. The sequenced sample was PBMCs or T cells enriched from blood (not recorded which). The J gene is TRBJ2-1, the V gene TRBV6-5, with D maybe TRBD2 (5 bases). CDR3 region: CASSYQRSYNEQFF. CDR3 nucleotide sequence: TGTGCCAGCAGTTACCAGCGGTCCTACAATGAGCAGTTCTTC.